Each of the 8 T cell receptor beta chains below was sequenced from the same sample in a study of blood T cells in healthy people across ages. A sample-barcoded 5' primer and a J-beta primer mix were used in a second PCR of roughly 7 to 11 cycles. TCRdb passed the 5' RACE reads through MiXCR, listing each CDR3 protein once. The table has roughly 800,000 distinct CDR3 sequences, roughly 60% seen once. Sequenced sample: blood. These receptors originate from a man younger than 45 in good health.

V is TRBV6-1 and J is TRBJ2-1; no definite D call. The CDR3 sequence is 14 residues long. Trimming cost V 1 base and J 6 bases, with 10 bases left between them. Looked up from germline, CDR1 is MNHNS and CDR2 is SASEGT. The CDR3 region is CASSEESWGNEQFF. In DNA form, the CDR3 reads TGTGCCAGCAGTGAAGAGAGCTGGGGCAATGAGCAGTTCTTC.

The J gene is TRBJ2-1, the V gene TRBV29-1; D call uncertain. The germline V gene encodes CDR1 SQVTM and CDR2 ANQGSEA. V dropped 0 bases and J dropped 3 bases, with 12 bases sitting between them. The CDR3 covers 15 residues. The CDR3 here is CSVEDRIKVYNEQFF. The CDR3 DNA sequence: TGCAGCGTTGAAGACAGGATCAAGGTCTACAATGAGCAGTTCTTC.

CDR3: CATGGLAYEQYF. The DNA for the CDR3 is TGTGCCACAGGGGGTCTAGCCTACGAGCAGTACTTC. This chain uses TRBV10-3 with TRBJ2-7, with 7 bases aligning to TRBD1. CDR3 length: 12 residues. The V segment lost 10 bases and the J segment 2 bases; nucleotides outside the gene matches: 5. Germline V gives CDR1 ENHRY, CDR2 SYGVKD.

This clonotype was recorded a few times. The V and J genes are TRBV27 and TRBJ2-1; 8 nucleotides line up with TRBD1. This CDR3 spans 13 amino acids. V shed 2 bases, J shed 9 bases, and the junction held 3 bases outside the gene matches. Germline loops: CDR1 MNHEY, CDR2 SMNVEV (reference sequence). In nucleotides, the CDR3 is TGTGCCAGCAGTTTAGGACAGGGACCTGAGCAGTTCTTC. Its translation: CASSLGQGPEQFF.

The gene calls are TRBV19 and TRBJ2-1; D possibly corresponds to TRBD2 (6 bases). CDR3 length equals 13 residues. The V and J ends lost 11 bases and 4 bases respectively, with 15 bases between them. Per the germline V gene, CDR1 is LNHDA and CDR2 is SQIVND (reference sequence). The CDR3 region has the DNA TGTGCCTCTACAGGAGGGCCATACAATGAGCAGTTCTTC. Its translation: CASTGGPYNEQFF. The entire variable domain, with the rest obtained from reference TRBV19 and TRBJ2-1, is as follows: DGGITQSPKYLFRKEGQNVTLSCEQNLNHDAMYWYRQDPGQGLRLIYYSQIVNDFQKGDIAEGYSVSREKKESFPLTVTSAQKNPTAFYLCASTGGPYNEQFFGPGTRLTVL.

The table lists this clonotype with many counts. This chain joins TRBV6-5 and TRBJ2-7, with a possible D match to TRBD1 (7 bases). The CDR3 loop spans 13 amino acids. Between the trimmed V and J ends, which lost 11 bases and 5 bases, there was a span of 19 bases. Germline CDR1 MNHEY, CDR2 SVGAGI. The CDR3 region is CASERARGDEQYF. In nucleotides, the CDR3 is TGTGCCTCCGAGCGAGCCAGGGGGGACGAGCAGTACTTC.

The chain employs TRBV12-3 or TRBV12-4 and TRBJ2-7; D is perhaps TRBD1 (5 bases). The germline V and J ends were trimmed by 6 bases and 10 bases, with 22 bases remaining between them. This CDR3 spans 14 amino acids. CDR3 DNA: TGTGCCAGCAGCTTCCGAACCCAGGGCGCGTCCCAGTACTTC. It yields the protein CASSFRTQGASQYF.

The V call is TRBV20-1, the J call TRBJ1-4; 10 bases match TRBD1. The germline gives CDR1 DFQATT, CDR2 SNEGSKA (reference sequence). The CDR3 loop spans 13 amino acids. V shed 6 bases and J 8 bases; nucleotides not matched to a gene: 6. CDR3 sequence (DNA): TGCAGTGCGACAGGGGGCGCATCGGAAAAACTGTTTTTT. Translating it yields CSATGGASEKLFF.